This is a list of T cell receptor beta chains from one sample in a study of blood T cell repertoires in COVID-19. The assay was immunoSEQ multiplex PCR, and TCRdb's table has in-frame clones only and misses some. The data show approximately 170,000 clones, with 86% seen just once and approximately 6.5% held by the top ten. Material: peripheral blood. The receptors shown here come from a woman of 80 years or more in a cohort sampled during active or convalescent COVID-19. Each CDR3 is given with its conserved first and last residue. D genes are given only for firm matches. Rows give clone size only sometimes, using once, few, many, or a class for an expanded clone.

D	V	J	size	DNA	CDR3
NA	TRBV5-6	TRBJ2-7	NA	TGTGCCAGCAGCTTGGCTGCCTACGAGCAGTACTTC	CASSLAAYEQYF
TRBD1	TRBV18	TRBJ2-5	once	TGTGCCAGCTCTCAGAGGGACAGGGTGCAAGAGACCCAGTACTTC	CASSQRDRVQETQYF
TRBD2	TRBV15	TRBJ2-1	NA	TGTGCCACCAGCAGAGGGAGACTAGCGGGAGGGAATGAGCAGTTCTTC	CATSRGRLAGGNEQFF
TRBD1	TRBV25-1	TRBJ1-6	NA	TGTGCCAGCAGGGAAGGACAGGGGGCATGGTCACCCCTCCACTTT	CASREGQGAWSPLHF
NA	TRBV6-6	TRBJ1-2	NA	TGTGCCAGCAGCGCTATGGCTACAGGGGGCTACACCTTC	CASSAMATGGYTF
TRBD1	TRBV4-1	TRBJ1-3	NA	TGCGCCAGCAGCCAAGGATCTTGGGACAGGGGGTTTGGTAACACCATATATTTT	CASSQGSWDRGFGNTIYF
NA	TRBV19	TRBJ1-5	NA	TGTGCCAGTAGTGCGAGGTTCGAGCAGCCCCAGCATTTT	CASSARFEQPQHF
TRBD2	TRBV3-1/TRBV3-2	TRBJ2-7	NA	TGTGCCAGCAGCCAAGTTGGAGGCGGGGGGGCTGGCGAGCAGTACTTC	CASSQVGGGGAGEQYF
NA	TRBV12-3/TRBV12-4	TRBJ1-2	once	TGTGCCAGCAGTTTAGGGGGAGGGTATGGCTACACCTTC	CASSLGGGYGYTF
TRBD2	TRBV11-3	TRBJ2-2	NA	TGTGCCAGCAGCCCCGACGTAGCGGGAGCGGGCACCGGGGAGCTGTTTTTT	CASSPDVAGAGTGELFF
NA	TRBV10-3	TRBJ1-2	NA	TGTGCCATCAGCCGAACCGGGACTGATTATGGCTACACCTTC	CAISRTGTDYGYTF
TRBD1	TRBV11-2	TRBJ2-6	NA	TGTGCCAGCAGCCGGCCGAGGACAGGGGGCGCTGGGGCCAACGTCCTGACTTTC	CASSRPRTGGAGANVLTF
NA	TRBV4-3	TRBJ2-5	NA	TGCGCCAGCAGCCAAGCTGGCAGGGGAACCCAAGAGACCCAGTACTTC	CASSQAGRGTQETQYF
NA	TRBV21-1	TRBJ1-3	once	TGTGCCAAGAGATACAGGGCGCCCTTTCACTCTGGAAACACCATATATTTT	CAKRYRAPFHSGNTIYF
NA	TRBV10-3	TRBJ2-1	once	TGTGCCATCACTAGGGGGAATGAGCAGTTCTTC	CAITRGNEQFF
NA	TRBV7-2	TRBJ1-5	NA	TGTGCCAGCAGCCTCGGACAGAGCAATCAGCCCCAGCATTTT	CASSLGQSNQPQHF
NA	TRBV7-5	TRBJ1-2	NA	TGTGCCAGAAGGACGGGGAACTATGGCTACACCTTC	CARRTGNYGYTF
NA	TRBV9	TRBJ2-2	NA	TGTGCCAGCAGCGTGGCGGGCGGGGAGCTGTTTTTT	CASSVAGGELFF
NA	TRBV28	TRBJ1-1	NA	TGTGCCAGCAGTCCCGTGGGCGTGGGCACTGAAGCTTTCTTT	CASSPVGVGTEAFF
TRBD1	TRBV10-3	TRBJ2-7	NA	TGTGCCATCAGGGGGGGACAGGGGGCCCACGAGCAGTACTTC	CAIRGGQGAHEQYF
NA	TRBV4-2	TRBJ1-6	few	TGTGCCAGCAGCCAAGATCTGGGGAGCCCGAATTCACCCCTCCACTTT	CASSQDLGSPNSPLHF
TRBD1	TRBV6-5	TRBJ1-2	once	TGTGCCAGCAGTCGCACAGGGGTGGAGGGCTACACCTTC	CASSRTGVEGYTF
NA	TRBV12-1	TRBJ2-1	NA	TGTGCCAGCAGCTTCGTAAGACTAGCGGGGGGATTGGGCTCCTACAATGAGCAGTTCTTC	CASSFVRLAGGLGSYNEQFF
NA	TRBV11-3	TRBJ1-1	NA	TGTGCCAGCAGCGTACCCTTTTCCGGACAGCCTAACACTGAAGCTTTCTTT	CASSVPFSGQPNTEAFF
TRBD1	TRBV27	TRBJ2-5	NA	TGTGCCAGTAAAGACAGGGGCGACCAAGAGACCCAGTACTTC	CASKDRGDQETQYF
NA	TRBV7-6	TRBJ1-6	NA	TGTGCCAGCAGCTTAGCCCCAAATTTCCGCTCCGCCGGACTTAATTCACCCCTCCACTTT	CASSLAPNFRSAGLNSPLHF
TRBD2	TRBV27	TRBJ2-5	NA	TGTGCCAGCAGGGGACCCGGGACTATTCGTGAGACCCAGTACTTC	CASRGPGTIRETQYF
TRBD2	TRBV7-8	TRBJ2-3	NA	TGTGCCAGCAGCTCCCACAGGGATCTAGCGGGGGGAGGGTCAGATACGCAGTATTTT	CASSSHRDLAGGGSDTQYF
TRBD2	TRBV5-4	TRBJ2-2	few	TGTGCCAGCAGCTTGGCCGTTGGGAGGGGTACCGGGGAGCTGTTTTTT	CASSLAVGRGTGELFF
TRBD1	TRBV6-2/TRBV6-3	TRBJ1-4	NA	TGTGCCAGCAGTTTGAAACAGGGGAATAATGAAAAACTGTTTTTT	CASSLKQGNNEKLFF
TRBD1	TRBV6-6	TRBJ1-2	NA	TGTGCCAGCAGTCATACCGGGACAGGGGCAATTTTTGGTGGCTACACCTTC	CASSHTGTGAIFGGYTF
TRBD2	TRBV10-3	TRBJ2-3	NA	TGTGCCATCAGGGATGGGACTAGCGGCACAGATACGCAGTATTTT	CAIRDGTSGTDTQYF
NA	TRBV24-1	TRBJ2-3	NA	TGTGCCACCAGTGATGGCCCGGGGGGCTGGCGGGAAAGCACAGATACGCAGTATTTT	CATSDGPGGWRESTDTQYF
NA	TRBV2	TRBJ2-7	once	TGTGCCAGCAATCAGTTCGACAGGGCGGGGTTGGACGAGCAGTACTTC	CASNQFDRAGLDEQYF
NA	TRBV28	TRBJ1-5	NA	TGTGCCAGCCGTCCCGGGGGGAGATTTCAGCCCCAGCATTTT	CASRPGGRFQPQHF
NA	TRBV21-1	TRBJ1-1	NA	TGTGCCAGCAGCAAAGCGAGGGATGCAAACACTGAAGCTTTCTTT	CASSKARDANTEAFF
NA	TRBV7-8	TRBJ1-4	NA	TGTGCCAGCAGCTTGCACAGGATTTCTACTAATGAAAAACTGTTTTTT	CASSLHRISTNEKLFF
TRBD2	TRBV6-5	TRBJ2-5	NA	TGTGCCAGCAGCCGGCTGGCGGGGGAAGAGACCCAGTACTTC	CASSRLAGEETQYF
TRBD1	TRBV10-3	TRBJ1-4	NA	TGTGCCATCAGGGACGGGGCCAGGGGGAATGAAAAACTGTTTTTT	CAIRDGARGNEKLFF
NA	TRBV28	TRBJ1-2	few	TGTGCCAGTATCCTCCCGAACAGAAACTATGGCTACACCTTC	CASILPNRNYGYTF
NA	TRBV9	TRBJ1-4	NA	TGTGCCAGCAGCGTGGCGGCCACTAATGAAAAACTGTTTTTT	CASSVAATNEKLFF
NA	TRBV6-5	TRBJ2-3	NA	TGTGCCAGCACCCCAAGCACAGATACGCAGTATTTT	CASTPSTDTQYF
TRBD2	TRBV27	TRBJ2-5	NA	TGTGCCAGCAACGCCGGGACTAAAGAGACCCAGTACTTC	CASNAGTKETQYF
NA	TRBV5-5	TRBJ2-1	NA	TGTGCCAGCAGCTTCCAAGGACAGATCAATGAGCAGTTCTTC	CASSFQGQINEQFF
NA	TRBV4-1	TRBJ2-1	NA	TGCGCCAGCAGCCAAGGGGAGAATGAGCAGTTCTTC	CASSQGENEQFF
NA	TRBV3-1/TRBV3-2	TRBJ2-5	NA	TGTGCCAGCAGCCAAGCTTGGAGGAGCGGGTTGAGCGAGACCCAGTACTTC	CASSQAWRSGLSETQYF
NA	TRBV2	TRBJ1-6	NA	TGTGCCAGCACCCTGAGCATCCCGGGTTCACCCCTCCACTTT	CASTLSIPGSPLHF
TRBD2	TRBV2	TRBJ2-2	few	TGTGCCAGCAGTGAAGCGTCGGCAAGCGGGGTGAACACCGGGGAGCTGTTTTTT	CASSEASASGVNTGELFF
TRBD2	TRBV2	TRBJ2-2	NA	TGTGCCAGCAGGGCGGCGGGAGGCACCGGGGAGCTGTTTTTT	CASRAAGGTGELFF
NA	TRBV2	TRBJ1-1	NA	TGTGCCAGCAGTGCCGGGACAACTCAAGCTTTCTTT	CASSAGTTQAFF
TRBD2	TRBV5-3	TRBJ2-1	NA	TGTGCCAGAAGCAGGGAGACTAGCGGGACCCCCGATTGGGAGAACAATGAGCAGTTCTTC	CARSRETSGTPDWENNEQFF
NA	TRBV7-2	TRBJ2-3	NA	TGTGCCAGCAGCGCACGCGGGGGCCCGGGACAAATCACAGATACGCAGTATTTT	CASSARGGPGQITDTQYF
NA	TRBV12-3/TRBV12-4	TRBJ2-7	NA	TGTGCCAGCAGTCCGGACACCTTCGAGCAGTACTTC	CASSPDTFEQYF
NA	TRBV9	TRBJ2-5	NA	TGTGCCAGCAGGCCCTTAACTGAGACCCAGTACTTC	CASRPLTETQYF
NA	TRBV12-3/TRBV12-4	TRBJ2-1	once	TGTGCCAGCAGTTTAAGGGGGAGTGAGCAGTTCTTC	CASSLRGSEQFF
NA	TRBV24-1	TRBJ1-6	NA	TGTGCCACCAGTGATTTAGGGGAGGTATCCTATAATTCACCCCTCCACTTT	CATSDLGEVSYNSPLHF
TRBD1	TRBV14	TRBJ1-1	once	TGTGCCAGCAGCCATAGAGACAGGGCCACCGAAGCTTTCTTT	CASSHRDRATEAFF
TRBD1	TRBV11-2	TRBJ2-1	NA	TGTGCCAGCAGCTTAGAAGGGACAGGGCGAGGTGAGCAGTTCTTC	CASSLEGTGRGEQFF
NA	TRBV18	TRBJ2-1	NA	TGTGCCAGCTCACCACCTTACGGGGACAATGAGCAGTTCTTC	CASSPPYGDNEQFF
NA	TRBV7-2	TRBJ2-3	NA	TGTGCCAGCAGCATGCAGATTAGCACAGATACGCAGTATTTT	CASSMQISTDTQYF